What follows are 7 T cell receptor beta chains derived from one specimen sequenced in a study of OX40 agonist ivuxolimab in advanced cancers. Here immunoSEQ multiplex PCR was the method, and the copy in TCRdb shows in-frame clones only, minus some. This sample has about 38,000 clones, with approximately 79% found just once. The sequencing here drew on CD4+ or CD8+ T cells sorted from blood, taken in a trial of the OX40 agonist ivuxolimab. Receptors originate from an adult with an advanced solid tumor such as melanoma, head and neck, liver or kidney cancer.

The chain combines TRBV7-8 with TRBJ2-5; 9 nucleotides align to TRBD1. CDR1 is SGHVS and CDR2 is FQNEAQ in the germline V gene. Trimming cost V 6 bases and J 10 bases; bases outside gene matches: 12. The CDR3 consists of 14 residues. DNA for the CDR3: TGTGCCAGCAGTTTTCCGACAGGGGGGTCGGACCAGTACTTC. Encoded protein: CASSFPTGGSDQYF.

This clone has only a few counts. The chain has TRBV4-1 and TRBJ1-4; D call uncertain. The CDR3 has 17 amino acids. Trimming pared 1 base from V and 7 bases from J, leaving 19 bases between. Germline loops: CDR1 MGHRA, CDR2 YSYEKL. The CDR3 sequence is CASSQGFLGGIGEKLFF. In DNA, the CDR3 is TGCGCCAGCAGCCAAGGGTTTCTAGGCGGAATAGGTGAAAAACTGTTTTTT.

The V and J genes are TRBV10-3 and TRBJ2-1, with TRBD2 matching over 10 bases. The CDR3 has 15 residues. The J segment lost 8 bases and the V segment lost 6 bases, leaving 10 bases of the junction unmatched. The germline CDR1 and CDR2 sequences are ENHRY and SYGVKD. The CDR3 DNA reads TGTGCCATCAGGGAGCGGGAGGGATTAACGGATGAGCAGTTCTTC. It translates to CAIREREGLTDEQFF.

The V call is TRBV29-1, the J call TRBJ2-5, with TRBD2 identical over 9 bases. Germline CDR1 is SQVTM and CDR2 is ANQGSEA. Trimming took 7 bases from V and 5 from J; bases not matched to a gene: 5. This CDR3 is 12 amino acids long. The CDR3: CSAVAGDETQYF. The CDR3 bases are TGCAGCGCAGTAGCGGGAGATGAGACCCAGTACTTC.

The chain recombines TRBV7-9 with TRBJ1-3; D perhaps matches TRBD1 (6 bases). The V gene lost 1 base and the J gene lost 0 bases, with 10 bases spanning the gap. The CDR3 sequence is 16 residues long. Per the germline V gene, CDR1 is SEHNR and CDR2 is FQNEAQ (reference sequence). In nucleotides, the CDR3 is TGTGCCAGCAGCTTAGGTGGACAGACCTCTGGAAACACCATATATTTT. This codes for CASSLGGQTSGNTIYF.

The chain employs TRBV7-9 and TRBJ1-3; D is uncertain. Trimming stripped 5 bases from V and 0 bases from J, with 11 bases between. This CDR3 has 15 amino acids. In germline, CDR1 is SEHNR, CDR2 FQNEAQ (reference sequence). CDR3: CASSLSGVSGNTIYF. The CDR3 nucleotides read TGTGCCAGCAGCCTTTCAGGCGTCTCTGGAAACACCATATATTTT.

The gene calls are TRBV19 and TRBJ1-1, with D hard to call. The CDR3 has 12 residues. Looked up from germline, CDR1 is LNHDA and CDR2 is SQIVND (reference sequence). The V end lost 5 bases, the J end lost 9 bases, and 13 bases lay between the germline ends. This CDR3 is CASSDSLSQAFF. The CDR3 DNA sequence: TGTGCCAGTAGTGACTCTTTATCTCAAGCTTTCTTT.